These 27 T cell receptor beta chains were all obtained from the same sample, sequenced in a study of T cell responses to AZD1222 COVID-19 vaccine. Only in-frame clones appear in the TCRdb table, and some are missing; sequencing was by immunoSEQ multiplex PCR. The sample contains around 80,000 clones, approximately 83% of which appear only once. Sequences were derived from peripheral blood, sampled 28 days after the second AZD1222 dose. These receptor sequences come from an adult who received the AZD1222 COVID-19 vaccine.

J is TRBJ1-2 and V is TRBV5-1; D ambiguous. CDR1 and CDR2 from the germline V gene are SGHRS and YFSETQ. CDR3 length equals 15 residues. Trimming took off 4 bases at V and 2 bases at J, with 15 bases between the two ends. CDR3: CASSTQGATNYGYTF. The CDR3 DNA is TGCGCCAGCAGCACACAAGGCGCCACAAACTATGGCTACACCTTC.

The rearrangement links TRBV24-1 to TRBJ2-2; D unresolved. V gave up 2 bases and J gave up 3 bases, with 0 bases separating them. Germline CDR1 and CDR2: KGHDR and SFDVKD. This CDR3 has 12 amino acids. The CDR3 bases are TGTGCCACCAGTGATTACACCGGGGAGCTGTTTTTT. Its translation: CATSDYTGELFF.

This chain uses TRBV19 with TRBJ1-1; 8 positions match TRBD1. The V gene's germline CDR1 is LNHDA and CDR2 SQIVND (reference sequence). The CDR3 is 15 residues long. V shed 7 bases, J shed 1 base, and the junction held 8 bases outside the gene matches. CDR3 amino acids: CASTNQGAGNTEAFF. The CDR3 region has the DNA TGTGCCAGTACGAACCAGGGGGCAGGGAACACTGAAGCTTTCTTT.

The chain links TRBV19 to TRBJ1-1; 8 nucleotides line up with TRBD1. Losses at the gene ends were 5 bases for V and 2 bases for J; bases not matched to a gene: 7. This CDR3 is built from 15 residues. The germline gives CDR1 LNHDA, CDR2 SQIVND (reference sequence). CDR3 region: CASSVQGAGNTEAFF. The CDR3 nucleotides read TGTGCCAGTAGTGTGCAGGGGGCAGGAAACACTGAAGCTTTCTTT.

The chain combines TRBV6-6 with TRBJ1-5; 7 bases map to TRBD1. CDR1 is MNHNY and CDR2 is SVGAGI in the germline V gene (reference sequence). The CDR3 spans 14 residues. V shed 4 bases and J 3 bases; nucleotides not matched to a gene: 3. CDR3 nucleotides: TGTGCCAGCAGTTGGGACAGTCTCAATCAGCCCCAGCATTTT. Translation: CASSWDSLNQPQHF.

The V call is TRBV10-3, the J call TRBJ1-3; TRBD1 might be the D (5 bases). Germline-derived CDR1 and CDR2 are ENHRY and SYGVKD. Trimming shortened V by 3 bases and J by 3 bases, and 9 bases separated the two germline ends. The CDR3 covers 14 residues. Here the CDR3 DNA reads TGTGCCATCAGTGACGAGGGGCTTGGAAACACCATATATTTT. Residues: CAISDEGLGNTIYF.

The chain is built from TRBV7-2 and TRBJ2-3; D gene uncertain. V shed 0 bases and J shed 1 base, with 5 bases lying between them. The CDR3 is made up of 14 amino acids. The germline CDR1 and CDR2 sequences are SGHTA and FQGNSA. CDR3 region: CASSLARGTDTQYF. The CDR3 nucleotides read TGTGCCAGCAGCTTAGCCCGGGGCACAGATACGCAGTATTTT.

The V gene is TRBV7-2, the J gene TRBJ2-7, with 11 nucleotides matching TRBD2. The germline V gene has CDR1 SGHTA and CDR2 FQGNSA. J was trimmed by 2 bases and V by 5 bases; bases with no gene match: 5. The CDR3 loop spans 15 amino acids. The CDR3 sequence: CASSPLAGGTYEQYF. CDR3 DNA: TGTGCCAGCAGCCCCTTAGCGGGGGGGACCTACGAGCAGTACTTC.

V is TRBV19 and J is TRBJ2-3, with TRBD1 matching over 8 bases. Losses at the gene ends were 4 bases for V and 1 base for J; bases not matched to a gene: 7. The V gene's germline CDR1 is LNHDA and CDR2 SQIVND (reference sequence). The CDR3 is made up of 16 amino acids. CDR3 DNA sequence: TGTGCCAGTAGTAGCAAGGGGGGACAGGGCACAGATACGCAGTATTTT. Translation: CASSSKGGQGTDTQYF.

The chain combines TRBV4-1 with TRBJ2-5, with D possibly being TRBD1 or TRBD2 (5 bases each). Germline CDR1 is MGHRA and CDR2 is YSYEKL. CDR3 length: 16 residues. Deletions cut 0 bases from V and 1 base from J, with 12 bases between. The CDR3 here is CASSQDSGAAQETQYF. The CDR3 DNA is TGCGCCAGCAGCCAAGATTCCGGGGCGGCCCAAGAGACCCAGTACTTC.

CDR3 in amino acids: CATGQTNSPLHF. CDR3 nucleotides: TGTGCCACCGGACAGACTAATTCACCCCTCCACTTT. The rearrangement links TRBV18 to TRBJ1-6; weak D call: TRBD1 (6 bases). With 10 bases removed from V and 6 bases from J, the gap between germline ends came to 10 bases. Germline loops: CDR1 KGHSH, CDR2 LQKENI. The CDR3 is 12 residues long.

V and J are TRBV6-1 and TRBJ1-6; 7 nucleotides match TRBD1. CDR3 length equals 16 residues. The junction had 10 bases not matched to a gene; V was cut back by 1 base and J by 10 bases. Germline V gene lookup returns CDR1 MNHNS and CDR2 SASEGT. The DNA for the CDR3 is TGTGCCAGCAGTGAAGAGGCAGGGGGAGGTGGGTCACCCCTCCACTTT. Amino acids: CASSEEAGGGGSPLHF.

This chain connects TRBV2 to TRBJ2-5; the D is unclear. The ends were cut back, 1 base at V and 2 bases at J, with 8 bases in the middle. The CDR3 is made up of 14 amino acids. In germline, CDR1 is SNHLY, CDR2 FYNNEI. This CDR3 is CASSEGEYQETQYF. Here the CDR3 DNA reads TGTGCCAGCAGTGAAGGAGAGTATCAAGAGACCCAGTACTTC.

This clone was picked up a small number of times. The chain carries TRBV4-2 and TRBJ2-6; D may be TRBD1 or TRBD2 (6 bases each). The V end lost 1 base, the J end lost 4 bases, and 11 bases lay between the germline ends. CDR1 and CDR2 from the germline V gene are LGHNA and YNFKEQ. The CDR3 totals 16 residues. CDR3 nucleotides: TGTGCCAGCAGCCAAGCGGGGGCGTCGGGGGCCAACGTCCTGACTTTC. This encodes CASSQAGASGANVLTF.

This chain connects TRBV30 to TRBJ1-3; 7 positions match TRBD1. From germline, CDR1 is GTSNPN and CDR2 SVGIG (reference sequence). The CDR3 is 15 amino acids. The V and J ends lost 2 bases and 0 bases, in that order; junction bases with no gene match: 4. CDR3 amino acids: CAWSRGQYSGNTIYF. The CDR3 bases are TGTGCCTGGAGTCGGGGACAGTACTCTGGAAACACCATATATTTT.

The chain recombines TRBV19 with TRBJ1-5, with 10 bases identical to TRBD1. Trimming cost V 7 bases and J 4 bases; bases outside gene matches: 10. CDR3 length: 16 residues. Germline V gene data show CDR1 as LNHDA and CDR2 as SQIVND (reference sequence). CDR3 sequence reads: CASTSRDRGLNQPQHF. CDR3 DNA: TGTGCCAGTACTTCGAGGGACAGGGGCCTAAATCAGCCCCAGCATTTT.

The V call is TRBV25-1, the J call TRBJ1-2, with D unclear. Germline lookup yields CDR1 MGHDK and CDR2 SYGVNS. Trimming shortened V by 3 bases and J by 4 bases, and 9 bases separated the two germline ends. The length of the CDR3 is 13 residues. The CDR3 DNA follows: TGTGCCAGCAGTGATGTGACTGTCTATGGCTACACCTTC. Residues: CASSDVTVYGYTF.

This clone was seen once. The chain couples TRBV28 to TRBJ2-7; TRBD2 is a possible D gene (5 bases). Between the trimmed V and J ends, which lost 8 bases and 2 bases, there was a span of 16 bases. The length of the CDR3 is 14 residues. CDR1 and CDR2 from the germline V gene are MDHEN and SYDVKM. CDR3 sequence: CASGSPGVPYEQYF. The CDR3 nucleotides read TGTGCCAGCGGTTCCCCCGGGGTACCCTACGAGCAGTACTTC.

This clone was recorded many times. One end of the junction varies from germline; a read error may be responsible. J is TRBJ2-5 and V is TRBV7-7; no clear D gene. This CDR3 spans 15 amino acids. Germline V lookup: CDR1 SSHAT, CDR2 FNYEAQ (reference sequence). The CDR3, as DNA: TGTGCTAGCAGCCTTGAAGCTGGGTCCCAAGAGACCCAGTACTTC. Translated, it gives CASSLEAGSQETQYF.

As regards this clone: This same CDR3 is encoded by further DNA sequences in the sample. This chain connects TRBV24-1 to TRBJ2-3, with D possibly being TRBD2 (5 bases). V shed 5 bases and J shed 0 bases, with 8 bases lying between them. CDR1 and CDR2 (germline): KGHDR, SFDVKD. CDR3 length: 14 amino acids. The CDR3 loop is CATSGRGSTDTQYF. The CDR3 DNA is TGTGCCACCAGTGGACGGGGAAGCACAGATACGCAGTATTTT.

V and J are TRBV7-9 and TRBJ1-1, with 8 bases that match TRBD1. J was trimmed by 1 base and V by 1 base; bases with no gene match: 2. CDR1 is SEHNR and CDR2 is FQNEAQ in the germline V gene (reference sequence). The CDR3 has 15 residues. As DNA, the CDR3 is TGTGCCAGCAGCTTAGTAGGACAGGGGAACACTGAAGCTTTCTTT. Translated, it gives CASSLVGQGNTEAFF.

The chain is built from TRBV7-9 and TRBJ2-7; TRBD1 aligns across 11 bases. Looked up from germline, CDR1 is SEHNR and CDR2 is FQNEAQ (reference sequence). The CDR3 covers 15 residues. J was trimmed by 5 bases and V by 2 bases; bases with no gene match: 5. The CDR3 DNA is TGTGCCAGCAGCTTAAAGGACAGGGGGCGGAACGAGCAGTACTTC. It translates to CASSLKDRGRNEQYF.

V is TRBV10-1 and J is TRBJ2-3, with D perhaps matching TRBD1 (6 bases). In germline, CDR1 is WNHNN, CDR2 SYGVQD (reference sequence). V gave up 5 bases and J gave up 2 bases, with 11 bases separating them. The CDR3 is 14 amino acids. CDR3 amino acids: CASSMDSFTDTQYF. The CDR3 DNA is TGCGCCAGCAGTATGGACAGTTTCACAGATACGCAGTATTTT.

This clone was detected only a few times. V and J are TRBV6-5 and TRBJ1-3; D call uncertain. The length of the CDR3 is 16 residues. Looked up from germline, CDR1 is MNHEY and CDR2 is SVGAGI. Trimming left V 0 bases short and J 2 bases short, with 11 bases between. Here the CDR3 reads CASSYSMGETGNTIYF. CDR3 nucleotides: TGTGCCAGCAGTTACTCGATGGGAGAAACTGGAAACACCATATATTTT.

The chain carries TRBV19 and TRBJ2-3; D is perhaps TRBD2 (6 bases). CDR3 length: 14 residues. Looked up from germline, CDR1 is LNHDA and CDR2 is SQIVND (reference sequence). CDR3 in amino acids: CAARGGESTDTQYF. DNA of the CDR3: TGTGCAGCGCGGGGCGGGGAGAGCACAGATACGCAGTATTTT.

The genes are TRBV13 and TRBJ2-1, with D possibly TRBD2 on 6 matching bases. CDR1 is PRHDT, CDR2 FYEKMQ, per germline (reference sequence). V lost 5 bases to trimming and J lost 5 bases, with 13 bases between them. The CDR3 loop spans 14 amino acids. The CDR3 region has the DNA TGTGCCAGCAGCCTCGGGACTTCGAACAATGAGCAGTTCTTC. It specifies CASSLGTSNNEQFF.

This sequence joins TRBV19 and TRBJ2-2; 9 positions agree with TRBD2. V lost 3 bases to trimming and J lost 6 bases; unmatched junction nucleotides: 5. Germline CDR1 and CDR2: LNHDA and SQIVND (reference sequence). This CDR3 region has 15 residues. This CDR3 is CASSMWLAGPGELFF. The CDR3, as DNA: TGTGCCAGTAGTATGTGGCTAGCGGGGCCCGGGGAGCTGTTTTTT. The full variable domain, rest sourced from reference TRBV19 and TRBJ2-2, is DGGITQSPKYLFRKEGQNVTLSCEQNLNHDAMYWYRQDPGQGLRLIYYSQIVNDFQKGDIAEGYSVSREKKESFPLTVTSAQKNPTAFYLCASSMWLAGPGELFFGEGSRLTVL.